This T cell receptor beta chain was found in a study of shared clonotypes between healthy human individuals. At the level of the study: A donor's plate count was three for CD4 naive and three for CD4 memory; CD8 naive had two and CD8 memory one.

The study's findings and limits: Sorted-subset samples were not fully sequenced, rarefaction indicated. In contrast to clonotypes shared by all four donors, non-shared clonotypes had lower generation probabilities. Sampling covered blood only; tissue repertoires likely differ.

Germline V lookup: CDR1 SGHTS, CDR2 YDEGEE. V shed 0 bases and J shed 10 bases, with 8 bases lying between them. CDR3 length equals 12 residues. Here immunoSEQ multiplex PCR was the method, and the copy in TCRdb shows in-frame clones only, minus some. In the table there are some 2.3 million clones, approximately 95% of which are singletons. This clone appeared once. As yet, its antigen is unknown. This receptor was taken from a man in his late teens or twenties in good health. Some clones in this sample may be carry-over from other donors' samples. The specimen sequenced was naive CD4+ T cells from PBMCs. Subset noted: CD45RA+ positively selected. V gene TRBV5-8 combines with J gene TRBJ2-1; D not resolved. The CDR3 loop reads CASSLVRREQFF. CDR3 in DNA: TGTGCCAGCAGCTTGGTACGACGGGAGCAGTTCTTC. Using reference TRBV5-8 and TRBJ2-1 for the parts outside the CDR3, the full variable domain is EAGVTQSPTHLIKTRGQQATLRCSPISGHTSVYWYQQALGLGLQFLLWYDEGEERNRGNFPPRFSGRQFPNYSSELNVNALELEDSALYLCASSLVRREQFFGPGTRLTVL.